This entry lists 5 T cell receptor beta chains sequenced from one sample in a study of blood T cell repertoires in COVID-19. Using immunoSEQ multiplex PCR, the repertoire was profiled, and TCRdb retains in-frame clones only, with some absent. The sample lists about 370,000 clones; over 75% were seen once. Material for sequencing was PBMCs or T cells enriched from blood (not recorded which). All receptors come from a young man who had recovered from COVID-19.

The J gene is TRBJ2-3, the V gene TRBV7-2; no clear D. Per the germline V gene, CDR1 is SGHTA and CDR2 is FQGNSA. V gave up 6 bases and J gave up 4 bases, with 5 bases separating them. CDR3 size: 11 residues. The CDR3 region is CASRRSDTQYF. In DNA, the CDR3 is TGTGCCAGCAGGAGGTCAGATACGCAGTATTTT.

This clone has just one count. The chain has TRBV5-5 and TRBJ1-3, with TRBD1 matching 7 bases. V lost 7 bases, J lost 2 bases, and 9 bases stayed unmatched. Germline-derived CDR1 and CDR2 are SGHKS and YYEKEE (reference sequence). This CDR3 comprises 15 residues. The CDR3 DNA follows: TGTGCCAGCGCTATTACAGGGGACGCTGGAAACACCATATATTTT. Its protein product is CASAITGDAGNTIYF. The entire variable domain, with the rest obtained from reference TRBV5-5 and TRBJ1-3, is as follows: DAGVTQSPTHLIKTRGQQVTLRCSPISGHKSVSWYQQVLGQGPQFIFQYYEKEERGRGNFPDRFSARQFPNYSSELNVNALLLGDSALYLCASAITGDAGNTIYFGEGSWLTVV.

The chain links TRBV7-2 to TRBJ1-4, with 7 bases lining up with TRBD1. The ends lost 9 bases at V and 4 bases at J; junction bases unmatched: 8. The CDR3 is made up of 14 amino acids. Germline V gene data show CDR1 as SGHTA and CDR2 as FQGNSA. CDR3: CASRIRDSNEKLFF. The CDR3, as DNA: TGTGCCAGTAGAATCCGGGACAGTAATGAAAAACTGTTTTTT. Filled out from reference TRBV7-2 and TRBJ1-4, the complete variable domain reads GAGVSQSPSNKVTEKGKDVELRCDPISGHTALYWYRQSLGQGLEFLIYFQGNSAPDKSGLPSDRFSAERTGGSVSTLTIQRTQQEDSAVYLCASRIRDSNEKLFFGSGTQLSVL.

About this clone itself: This sample also contains other DNA sequences that code for the same CDR3. This chain uses TRBV5-1 with TRBJ1-1; D remains unclear. The ends were cut back, 0 bases at V and 4 bases at J, with 10 bases in the middle. The germline V gene encodes CDR1 SGHRS and CDR2 YFSETQ. The CDR3 extends over 14 amino acids. This CDR3 is CASSLDPGSTEAFF. The CDR3 coding sequence is TGCGCCAGCAGCTTGGACCCGGGGTCCACTGAAGCTTTCTTT.

As concerns this clone: The sample contains more than one DNA sequence encoding this CDR3. J is TRBJ1-6 and V is TRBV27; 7 bases fit TRBD1. V trimming: 3 bases; J trimming: 5 bases; junction bases outside the gene matches: 1. This CDR3 has 14 residues. The germline CDR1 and CDR2 sequences are MNHEY and SMNVEV (reference sequence). CDR3 loop: CASSLGQNNSPLHF. DNA for the CDR3: TGTGCCAGCAGTTTGGGACAGAATAATTCACCCCTCCACTTT.